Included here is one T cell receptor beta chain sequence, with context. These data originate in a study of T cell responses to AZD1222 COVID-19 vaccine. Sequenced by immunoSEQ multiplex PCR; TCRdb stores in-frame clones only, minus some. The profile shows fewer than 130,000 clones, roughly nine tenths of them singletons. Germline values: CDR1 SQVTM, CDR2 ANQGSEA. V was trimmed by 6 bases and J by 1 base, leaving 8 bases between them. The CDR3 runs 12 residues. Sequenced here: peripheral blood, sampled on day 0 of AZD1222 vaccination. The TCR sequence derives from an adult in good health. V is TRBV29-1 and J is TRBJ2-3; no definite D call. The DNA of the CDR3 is TGCAGCGTCCTGGTTGGCACAGATACGCAGTATTTT. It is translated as CSVLVGTDTQYF.